This TCR beta chain came from a study of CD8 T cells in ankylosing spondylitis. CDR1 and CDR2 from the germline V gene are DFQATT and SNEGSKA (reference sequence). The CDR3 length is 16 residues. V lost 7 bases and J lost 0, with 20 bases in between. A single record per CDR3 protein comes from TCRdb applying MiXCR to the 5' RACE reads. In the table there are 400,000 or so distinct CDR3 sequences, 26% of which are singletons. There are a few counts of this clonotype. Its antigen is as yet unknown. Overall study results and limits: There was a TCR beta motif, made of several highly homologous variants, that appeared characteristic of ankylosing spondylitis blood.

The sequence was obtained from a male donor with ankylosing spondylitis. The chain recombines TRBV20-1 with TRBJ2-3; D may be TRBD1 or TRBD2 (6 bases each). The sequencing input was blood, either unsorted or a sorted T cell fraction (not recorded which). CDR3 DNA sequence: TGCAGTGGCGGGGACTCGCGACAGGTTAGCACAGATACGCAGTATTTT. It encodes CSGGDSRQVSTDTQYF.